What follows are 20 T cell receptor beta chains derived from one specimen sequenced in a study of OX40 agonist ivuxolimab in advanced cancers. Sequenced by immunoSEQ multiplex PCR; TCRdb stores in-frame clones only, minus some. Of around 66,000 clones listed, 80% to 90% are singletons. Material: CD4+ or CD8+ T cells sorted from blood, obtained in a trial of the OX40 agonist ivuxolimab. These TCRs come from an adult with an advanced solid tumor such as melanoma, head and neck, liver or kidney cancer.

The chain employs TRBV21-1 and TRBJ2-7; no check of the table's D call, TRBD2, against the DNA was made. TRBV21-1 is shown as a pseudogene. The CDR3 is 17 amino acids. CDR3 nucleotides: TGTGCCAGCGCGCAAAGTGAAAGCGGGAGGGCTGGAAGCGAGCAGTACTTC. Encoded protein: CASAQSESGRAGSEQYF.

This clone was found a few times. This chain uses TRBV7-9 with TRBJ2-7; TRBD2 matches 8 bases. The CDR3 runs to 13 residues. The V gene end was trimmed by 7 bases and the J gene end by 5 bases; junction bases not matched to a gene: 7. Per germline, CDR1 SEHNR and CDR2 FQNEAQ (reference sequence). CDR3 sequence (DNA): TGTGCCAGCAACCGGGAGGGCCTGGACGAGCAGTACTTC. Amino acid sequence: CASNREGLDEQYF.

The chain uses TRBV5-1 and TRBJ2-7; 8 bases are a match to TRBD2. The V and J ends lost 4 bases and 3 bases, in that order; junction bases with no gene match: 6. The length of the CDR3 is 14 residues. Germline V CDR1 and CDR2: SGHRS, YFSETQ. The CDR3 protein is CASSPGRGGYEQYF. The CDR3 DNA sequence: TGCGCCAGCAGCCCCGGGAGGGGAGGCTACGAGCAGTACTTC.

The chain has TRBV18 and TRBJ1-2, with a weak D call TRBD1 (5 bases). This CDR3 comprises 16 residues. V dropped 6 bases and J dropped 1 base, with 18 bases sitting between them. Germline V gene lookup returns CDR1 KGHSH and CDR2 LQKENI. The CDR3 region is CASSFYGGGDNYGYTF. DNA for the CDR3: TGTGCCAGCTCCTTTTACGGCGGAGGGGATAACTATGGCTACACCTTC.

This chain uses TRBV25-1 with TRBJ1-1; 7 nucleotides line up with TRBD1. With V trimmed by 6 bases and J by 3 bases, 7 bases remained unmatched. Germline loops: CDR1 MGHDK, CDR2 SYGVNS. The CDR3 has 14 amino acids. In DNA form, the CDR3 reads TGTGCCAGCAGACGGGAGGGGGCGTACACTGAAGCTTTCTTT. It translates to CASRREGAYTEAFF. The full variable domain, with the rest looked up from reference TRBV25-1 and TRBJ1-1, is EADIYQTPRYLVIGTGKKITLECSQTMGHDKMYWYQQDPGMELHLIHYSYGVNSTEKGDLSSESTVSRIRTEHFPLTLESARPSHTSQYLCASRREGAYTEAFFGQGTRLTVV.

This sequence joins TRBV5-1 and TRBJ2-1; TRBD1 or TRBD2 may be the D gene (5 bases each). This CDR3 contains 16 residues. V was pared by 1 base and J by 7 bases, with 18 bases between. Germline V gene sequence: CDR1 SGHRS, CDR2 YFSETQ. The CDR3 DNA sequence: TGCGCCAGCAGCTTGATTGCGGGCACCTCAGGGAATGAGCAGTTCTTC. Amino acids: CASSLIAGTSGNEQFF.

The chain combines TRBV14 with TRBJ2-1; perhaps TRBD1 as D (6 bases). Per the germline V gene, CDR1 is SGHDN and CDR2 is FVKESK. The V gene lost 2 bases and the J gene lost 5 bases, with 10 bases spanning the gap. The CDR3 is made up of 14 amino acids. The DNA of the CDR3 is TGTGCCAGCAGCCAATGGGGGCTGGACAATGAGCAGTTCTTC. Amino acid sequence: CASSQWGLDNEQFF. The full variable domain, its missing parts supplied by reference TRBV14 and TRBJ2-1, is EAGVTQFPSHSVIEKGQTVTLRCDPISGHDNLYWYRRVMGKEIKFLLHFVKESKQDESGMPNNRFLAERTGGTYSTLKVQPAELEDSGVYFCASSQWGLDNEQFFGPGTRLTVL.

V is TRBV5-4 and J is TRBJ1-1; 8 nucleotides line up with TRBD1. The CDR3 has 15 residues. CDR1 is SGHNT and CDR2 is YYREEE in the germline V gene (reference sequence). After removal of 0 bases from V and 7 bases from J, the junction contained 8 bases not matched to a gene. This CDR3 reads CASSLAAGTGGEAFF. CDR3 sequence (DNA): TGTGCCAGCAGCTTGGCCGCCGGGACAGGAGGTGAAGCTTTCTTT.

The rearrangement joins TRBV28 to TRBJ1-2; no clear D gene. The CDR3 extends over 12 amino acids. The V gene's germline CDR1 is MDHEN and CDR2 SYDVKM. The ends were cut back, 1 base at V and 6 bases at J, with 6 bases in the middle. The CDR3 spells CASSLLHDGYTF. Here the CDR3 DNA reads TGTGCCAGCAGTTTATTACACGATGGCTACACCTTC.

The chain links TRBV28 to TRBJ2-7; 9 positions agree with TRBD2. V lost 8 bases and J lost 0; bases outside the gene matches: 8. This CDR3 has 15 residues. CDR1 MDHEN and CDR2 SYDVKM come from the germline V gene. CDR3 nucleotides: TGTGCCAGCTTTGCGGGGGGGGGCTCCTCCTACGAGCAGTACTTC. Residues: CASFAGGGSSYEQYF.

The CDR3 sequence: CASSLGSRDASGNTIYF. CDR3 DNA: TGCGCCAGCAGCCTGGGGAGTCGGGACGCCTCTGGAAACACCATATATTTT. The V and J genes are TRBV5-1 and TRBJ1-3; D might be TRBD1 (5 bases). The germline gives CDR1 SGHRS, CDR2 YFSETQ. This CDR3 has 17 amino acids. V lost 4 bases, J lost 0 bases, and 17 bases lay in between. Variable domain in full (rest from reference TRBV5-1 and TRBJ1-3): KAGVTQTPRYLIKTRGQQVTLSCSPISGHRSVSWYQQTPGQGLQFLFEYFSETQRNKGNFPGRFSGRQFSNSRSEMNVSTLELGDSALYLCASSLGSRDASGNTIYFGEGSWLTVV.

The chain employs TRBV13 and TRBJ1-3; D might be TRBD1 (6 bases). Trimming stripped 0 bases from V and 2 bases from J, with 11 bases between. Germline CDR1 reads PRHDT; CDR2 reads FYEKMQ (reference sequence). The CDR3 spans 16 residues. This CDR3 reads CASSLGRRGAGNTIYF. CDR3 nucleotides: TGTGCCAGCAGCTTAGGCCGGAGGGGGGCTGGAAACACCATATATTTT.

The rearrangement joins TRBV18 to TRBJ2-1, with TRBD2 matching over 11 bases. The V and J ends lost 5 bases and 4 bases, in that order; junction bases with no gene match: 10. This CDR3 has 17 residues. Germline loops: CDR1 KGHSH, CDR2 LQKENI. The CDR3: CASSSLGTSGIYNEQFF. The CDR3 nucleotides read TGTGCCAGCTCAAGTTTAGGGACTAGCGGAATATACAATGAGCAGTTCTTC.

The chain recombines TRBV5-4 with TRBJ2-3, with TRBD2 identical over 8 bases. This CDR3 is 16 amino acids long. Trimming removed 2 bases from V and 0 bases from J; junction bases left unmatched: 5. Germline values: CDR1 SGHNT, CDR2 YYREEE (reference sequence). The CDR3: CASSFGRDPSTDTQYF. The CDR3 DNA reads TGTGCCAGCAGCTTCGGGAGGGACCCAAGCACAGATACGCAGTATTTT.

This clone was seen a few times. The rearrangement joins TRBV19 to TRBJ2-6; unclear D gene. The germline V gene encodes CDR1 LNHDA and CDR2 SQIVND (reference sequence). This CDR3 is 14 amino acids long. Trimming removed 7 bases from V and 4 bases from J, with 11 bases in between. The CDR3 DNA sequence: TGTGCCAGTAAATCCAGGTCCGGGGCCAACGTCCTGACTTTC. The encoded protein is CASKSRSGANVLTF.

The rearrangement links TRBV6-5 to TRBJ1-1; D remains ambiguous. The germline V and J ends were trimmed by 7 bases and 7 bases, with 10 bases remaining between them. The CDR3 consists of 11 residues. Germline CDR1 reads MNHEY; CDR2 reads SVGAGI. CDR3 protein: CASTENGEAFF. As DNA, the CDR3 is TGTGCCAGCACCGAGAACGGTGAAGCTTTCTTT.

The rearrangement uses TRBV7-9 and TRBJ2-1, with 8 bases matching TRBD1. The V segment lost 6 bases and the J segment 0 bases; nucleotides outside the gene matches: 7. CDR1 is SEHNR, CDR2 FQNEAQ, per germline (reference sequence). The CDR3 is 16 residues long. The CDR3 loop is CASRKQGTGSYNEQFF. As DNA, the CDR3 is TGTGCCAGCAGAAAACAAGGGACAGGCTCCTACAATGAGCAGTTCTTC.

The CDR3 sequence is CASSLGSPPSYEQYF. CDR3 coding DNA: TGTGCCAGCAGCTTAGGATCACCCCCCAGCTACGAGCAGTACTTC. This chain joins TRBV7-8 and TRBJ2-7; D call uncertain. Deletions cut 1 base from V and 3 bases from J, with 13 bases between. The germline V gene has CDR1 SGHVS and CDR2 FQNEAQ. The CDR3 runs to 15 residues.

This rearrangement joins TRBV7-3 to TRBJ2-1; tentatively, D is TRBD2 (6 bases). V shed 7 bases and J shed 2 bases, with 15 bases lying between them. Germline assignment: CDR1 SGHTA and CDR2 FQGTGA. The CDR3 has 15 residues. CDR3 sequence reads: CASTLWDSTYNEQFF. The DNA for the CDR3 is TGTGCCAGCACCCTCTGGGACTCCACCTACAATGAGCAGTTCTTC.

The chain is built from TRBV5-1 and TRBJ2-1; 10 bases line up with TRBD2. Trimming cost V 2 bases and J 4 bases; bases outside gene matches: 3. Germline V gene data show CDR1 as SGHRS and CDR2 as YFSETQ. This CDR3 has 15 residues. The CDR3 reads CASSLAGGNYNEQFF. The CDR3 DNA sequence: TGCGCCAGCAGCTTAGCGGGAGGGAATTACAATGAGCAGTTCTTC.